A single sample is the source of the 15 T cell receptor beta chains below, sequenced in a study of blood T cell repertoires in COVID-19. Some clones are missing from TCRdb's copy, which holds only in-frame ones; the method was immunoSEQ multiplex PCR. The table has approximately 380,000 clones, roughly 85% seen once. The sequenced sample was peripheral blood. Every receptor here comes from a woman younger than 30 with acute or convalescent COVID-19.

V usage is TRBV5-8 and J usage is TRBJ2-1; no clear D gene. The CDR3 contains 14 residues. The V and J ends lost 2 bases and 0 bases respectively, with 6 bases between them. The germline V gene encodes CDR1 SGHTS and CDR2 YDEGEE. The DNA for the CDR3 is TGTGCCAGCAGCTTCGCAGGCTCCTACAATGAGCAGTTCTTC. This sequence encodes CASSFAGSYNEQFF.

The rearrangement uses TRBV30 and TRBJ2-7, with D possibly matching TRBD1 (6 bases). The V gene lost 0 bases and the J gene lost 6 bases, with 12 bases spanning the gap. CDR1 GTSNPN and CDR2 SVGIG come from the germline V gene (reference sequence). The CDR3 has 13 amino acids. In nucleotides, the CDR3 is TGTGCCTGGAGTGTACACAGGGATGCCGAGCAGTACTTC. It specifies CAWSVHRDAEQYF.

This chain connects TRBV6-5 to TRBJ2-7; 10 bases match TRBD2. From germline, CDR1 is MNHEY and CDR2 SVGAGI. With 2 bases clipped from V and 2 bases from J, the junction kept 3 bases outside the gene matches. The CDR3 sequence is 15 residues long. CDR3 sequence reads: CASSYERGGTYEQYF. The CDR3 DNA is TGTGCCAGCAGTTACGAGCGGGGGGGGACCTACGAGCAGTACTTC.

In its sample, this clone was seen a few times. The chain has TRBV2 and TRBJ1-6; a possible D gene is TRBD1 (6 bases). This CDR3 has 14 amino acids. Trimming shortened V by 6 bases and J by 0 bases, and 6 bases separated the two germline ends. From germline, CDR1 is SNHLY and CDR2 FYNNEI. The CDR3 protein is CASRDSSYNSPLHF. As DNA, the CDR3 is TGTGCCAGCAGGGACAGCTCCTATAATTCACCCCTCCACTTT.

This rearrangement joins TRBV9 to TRBJ1-2, with 10 bases fitting TRBD1. Looked up from germline, CDR1 is SGDLS and CDR2 is YYNGEE. Germline trimming cut 0 bases from V and 4 bases from J; bases unmatched to any gene: 12. The CDR3 is 18 amino acids. In DNA form, the CDR3 reads TGTGCCAGCAGCGTAGGCCTCTCGACAGGGGGCGCAAGCTATGGCTACACCTTC. This codes for CASSVGLSTGGASYGYTF.

The gene calls are TRBV9 and TRBJ1-1; 11 positions match TRBD1. The V gene end was trimmed by 4 bases and the J gene end by 7 bases; junction bases not matched to a gene: 6. This CDR3 region has 14 residues. The germline V gene encodes CDR1 SGDLS and CDR2 YYNGEE. The CDR3 reads CASSPAGTGGEAFF. CDR3 DNA sequence: TGTGCCAGCAGCCCAGCGGGGACAGGGGGTGAAGCTTTCTTT. The full variable domain, with the rest looked up from reference TRBV9 and TRBJ1-1, is DSGVTQTPKHLITATGQRVTLRCSPRSGDLSVYWYQQSLDQGLQFLIQYYNGEERAKGNILERFSAQQFPDLHSELNLSSLELGDSALYFCASSPAGTGGEAFFGQGTRLTVV.

This chain joins TRBV25-1 and TRBJ2-7, with D possibly TRBD2 on 6 matching bases. The CDR3 has 14 amino acids. Trimming cost V 8 bases and J 4 bases, with 18 bases left between them. Germline V gene lookup returns CDR1 MGHDK and CDR2 SYGVNS. CDR3 DNA: TGTGCCAGCTCTCGGCGGGACTCCTTGTACGAGCAGTACTTC. Its protein product is CASSRRDSLYEQYF.

The table lists this clone with a count of one. This chain joins TRBV7-2 and TRBJ1-5, with 10 bases fitting TRBD1. V trimming: 2 bases; J trimming: 7 bases; junction bases outside the gene matches: 5. The CDR3 is made up of 15 amino acids. CDR1 SGHTA and CDR2 FQGNSA come from the germline V gene. The CDR3, as DNA: TGTGCCAGCAGCTTAAAGACAGGGGGCGGACAGCCCCAGCATTTT. Translated, it gives CASSLKTGGGQPQHF.

The chain couples TRBV7-3 to TRBJ2-2; 8 bases line up with TRBD1. Per the germline V gene, CDR1 is SGHTA and CDR2 is FQGTGA. The ends lost 3 bases at V and 5 bases at J; junction bases unmatched: 2. CDR3 length: 14 residues. The CDR3 region has the DNA TGTGCCAGCAGCTTCAGACAGGGGACCGGGGAGCTGTTTTTT. Its protein product is CASSFRQGTGELFF.

The CDR3 DNA reads as TGTGCCAGCAGCGCGGGGGACAGGGGTAACTACGAGCAGTACTTC. Translated, it gives CASSAGDRGNYEQYF. The gene calls are TRBV11-3 and TRBJ2-7, with 10 bases that match TRBD1. CDR3 length equals 15 residues. Germline CDR1 SGHNT, CDR2 YENEEA. After removal of 5 bases from V and 3 bases from J, the junction contained 7 bases not matched to a gene.

The V call is TRBV12-3 or TRBV12-4, the J call TRBJ2-7, with a weak D call TRBD2 (6 bases). V was trimmed by 5 bases and J by 3 bases, leaving 11 bases between them. The CDR3 is made up of 13 amino acids. This CDR3 reads CASSPAGNYEQYF. In nucleotides, the CDR3 is TGTGCCAGCAGTCCGGCGGGAAACTACGAGCAGTACTTC.

This chain uses TRBV6-2 or TRBV6-3 with TRBJ1-1; weak D call: TRBD1 (6 bases). Germline V CDR1 and CDR2: MNHEY, SVGEGT. This CDR3 is 16 amino acids long. The V gene lost 0 bases and the J gene lost 4 bases, with 15 bases spanning the gap. CDR3 loop: CASSYSPAGALTEAFF. The CDR3 DNA reads TGTGCCAGCAGTTACTCGCCGGCAGGGGCGCTCACTGAAGCTTTCTTT.

This rearrangement joins TRBV12-3 or TRBV12-4 to TRBJ2-1; D is unclear. With 6 bases removed from V and 8 bases from J, the gap between germline ends came to 11 bases. This CDR3 region has 12 residues. CDR3 amino acids: CASRADGDEQFF. The CDR3, as DNA: TGTGCCAGCAGGGCCGACGGAGATGAGCAGTTCTTC.

The chain combines TRBV9 with TRBJ1-4, with a possible D match to TRBD1 (5 bases). V was trimmed by 3 bases and J by 0 bases, leaving 12 bases between them. The CDR3 is made up of 16 amino acids. CDR1 is SGDLS and CDR2 is YYNGEE in the germline V gene. The DNA for the CDR3 is TGTGCCAGCAGCGGGGGGGGTCGCACAACTAATGAAAAACTGTTTTTT. Amino acids: CASSGGGRTTNEKLFF. Combining the CDR3 with reference TRBV9 and TRBJ1-4 gives the whole variable domain DSGVTQTPKHLITATGQRVTLRCSPRSGDLSVYWYQQSLDQGLQFLIQYYNGEERAKGNILERFSAQQFPDLHSELNLSSLELGDSALYFCASSGGGRTTNEKLFFGSGTQLSVL.

The chain uses TRBV28 and TRBJ1-1, with 9 bases that match TRBD1. The V gene end was trimmed by 5 bases and the J gene end by 5 bases; junction bases not matched to a gene: 18. Germline values: CDR1 MDHEN, CDR2 SYDVKM. CDR3 length equals 18 residues. CDR3 bases: TGTGCCAGCAGTCTCCTCCGAAGTACAGGGGGCGCATGGACTGAAGCTTTCTTT. As protein: CASSLLRSTGGAWTEAFF.